This T cell receptor beta chain was retrieved from a study of memory CD4+ T cells and cytomegalovirus serostatus. Background on the study: This sample comes from healthy Belgian adults, several CMV seropositive, around 26 seronegative. General study findings and limits: Of under 200 reported CMV TCRbeta sequences, roughly 70 were found in memory CD4+ repertoires. A US-trained random forest predicted CMV serostatus with median AUC roughly 0.9.

Single viable CD3+CD4+CD8-CD45RO+ cells were sorted as the memory CD4+ T cells. Serostatus was set by detecting CMV pp150, pp28, p38, p52 IgG. Concerning this clone: Antigen unknown.

The assay was immunoSEQ multiplex PCR, and TCRdb's table has in-frame clones only and misses some. This repertoire shows 50,000 to 70,000 clones, under 80% found once; its top ten account for approximately 0.82%. The CDR3 runs 15 residues. Germline values: CDR1 SGHTA, CDR2 FQGNSA. With 5 bases removed from V and 6 bases from J, the gap between germline ends came to 20 bases. Sequenced: memory CD4+ T cells from blood. The sequence was obtained from an adult in good health and CMV-seronegative. V is TRBV7-2 and J is TRBJ2-7, with no clear D. CDR3 region: CASSQRTGRDSEQYF. CDR3 nucleotides: TGTGCCAGCAGCCAACGGACCGGACGTGATTCCGAGCAGTACTTC.